The 22 T cell receptor beta chains listed next were all sequenced from one sample in a study of blood T cell repertoires in COVID-19. Assay used: immunoSEQ multiplex PCR; TCRdb lists only in-frame clones, some missing. The profile shows tens of thousands of clones, under 85% of them singletons. Sequenced sample: peripheral blood. The receptors come from a man aged 50 to 60 with COVID-19, enrolled during active disease.

This clone was observed a handful of times. The chain carries TRBV19 and TRBJ1-1, with D possibly TRBD1 on 6 matching bases. Deletions cut 4 bases from V and 3 bases from J, with 12 bases between. Germline lookup yields CDR1 LNHDA and CDR2 SQIVND (reference sequence). This CDR3 contains 14 residues. The CDR3 loop is CASSTHRDHTEAFF. The CDR3 nucleotides read TGTGCCAGTAGTACCCACAGGGATCACACTGAAGCTTTCTTT.

This chain joins TRBV11-3 and TRBJ2-3; D not resolved. The CDR3 is 11 residues long. The germline CDR1 and CDR2 sequences are SGHNT and YENEEA. Trimming removed 3 bases at V and 6 bases at J, with 4 bases between. CDR3: CASSFGDTQYF. CDR3 DNA sequence: TGTGCCAGCAGCTTCGGGGATACGCAGTATTTT. The full variable domain, in which reference TRBV11-3 and TRBJ2-3 provide the parts outside the CDR3, is EAGVVQSPRYKIIEKKQPVAFWCNPISGHNTLYWYLQNLGQGPELLIRYENEEAVDDSQLPKDRFSAERLKGVDSTLKIQPAELGDSAVYLCASSFGDTQYFGPGTRLTVL.

This chain connects TRBV4-2 to TRBJ2-2, with TRBD1 matching 7 bases. The trim removed 0 bases at V and 4 bases at J, leaving 5 bases unmatched. The CDR3 consists of 16 residues. Germline V lookup: CDR1 LGHNA, CDR2 YNFKEQ. CDR3 DNA sequence: TGTGCCAGCAGCCAAGATAGGGGGCGTAGCACCGGGGAGCTGTTTTTT. Protein sequence: CASSQDRGRSTGELFF.

This clone occurred once. The chain combines TRBV11-2 with TRBJ2-7; weak D call: TRBD1 (5 bases). The CDR3 is 13 amino acids. V was trimmed by 5 bases and J by 2 bases, leaving 10 bases between them. Germline CDR1 and CDR2: SGHAT and FQNNGV. CDR3: CASSPGQTYEQYF. For the CDR3, the DNA is TGTGCCAGCAGCCCAGGACAAACCTACGAGCAGTACTTC.

This chain uses TRBV5-1 with TRBJ2-2; D possibly corresponds to TRBD2 (6 bases). Between the trimmed V and J ends, which lost 4 bases and 2 bases, there was a span of 12 bases. This CDR3 spans 15 amino acids. CDR1 and CDR2 from the germline V gene are SGHRS and YFSETQ. The CDR3 DNA is TGCGCCAGCAGCCCCGGGACTGTAAACACCGGGGAGCTGTTTTTT. It is translated as CASSPGTVNTGELFF.

The J gene is TRBJ2-5, the V gene TRBV21-1; the D call in the table, TRBD1, was not verified against the DNA. TRBV21-1 is reported as a pseudogene. The CDR3 runs to 16 residues. The CDR3 DNA follows: TGTGCCAGCAGCAAACCAGGGGTGAGCCTCGGAAAGACCCAGTACTTC. Protein sequence: CASSKPGVSLGKTQYF.

The chain carries TRBV6-5 and TRBJ1-4, with D tentatively TRBD1 (5 bases). The CDR3 runs 13 residues. V was clipped by 7 bases and J by 2 bases, with 8 bases between them. Germline assignment: CDR1 MNHEY and CDR2 SVGAGI. In nucleotides, the CDR3 is TGTGCCAGCAACGGGGGGACTAATGAAAAACTGTTTTTT. Translated, it gives CASNGGTNEKLFF.

This clone was seen once. This rearrangement joins TRBV6-6 to TRBJ1-2; maybe TRBD1 (5 bases). Germline assignment: CDR1 MNHNY and CDR2 SVGAGI (reference sequence). The CDR3 sequence is 15 residues long. V dropped 5 bases and J dropped 4 bases, with 17 bases sitting between them. This CDR3 reads CASSRIIQGGYGYTF. The CDR3 DNA follows: TGTGCCAGCAGTCGTATAATCCAGGGAGGCTATGGCTACACCTTC.

The chain combines TRBV3-1 (or the pseudogene TRBV3-2) with TRBJ1-2; D gene unclear. The CDR3 is 14 amino acids. Germline V gene sequence: CDR1 LGHDT, CDR2 YNNKEL (reference sequence). The V end was cut by 4 bases, the J end by 6 bases, with 15 bases between. The CDR3 region is CASSRLAQADGYTF. CDR3 coding DNA: TGTGCCAGCAGCCGGCTGGCCCAAGCGGATGGCTACACCTTC.

The J gene is TRBJ1-6, the V gene TRBV5-1; possibly TRBD1 for D (5 bases). This CDR3 has 15 residues. Trimming shortened V by 4 bases and J by 4 bases, and 12 bases separated the two germline ends. Germline V lookup: CDR1 SGHRS, CDR2 YFSETQ. This CDR3 reads CASSPDNGYNSPLHF. The CDR3 region has the DNA TGCGCCAGCAGCCCGGACAACGGATATAATTCACCCCTCCACTTT. Full variable domain (rest looked up from reference TRBV5-1 and TRBJ1-6): KAGVTQTPRYLIKTRGQQVTLSCSPISGHRSVSWYQQTPGQGLQFLFEYFSETQRNKGNFPGRFSGRQFSNSRSEMNVSTLELGDSALYLCASSPDNGYNSPLHFGNGTRLTVT.

This rearrangement joins TRBV4-2 to TRBJ2-2; 8 nucleotides align to TRBD1. CDR1 and CDR2 from the germline V gene are LGHNA and YNFKEQ. The CDR3 is made up of 17 amino acids. V dropped 0 bases and J dropped 2; count of bases not matched to a gene: 5. CDR3 nucleotide sequence: TGTGCCAGCAGCCAAGATATGACAGGGGTCAACACCGGGGAGCTGTTTTTT. It encodes CASSQDMTGVNTGELFF.

This clone was observed a single time. The chain uses TRBV29-1 and TRBJ1-1; D possibly corresponds to TRBD1 (5 bases). The CDR3 is 13 residues long. V gave up 6 bases and J gave up 3 bases, with 14 bases separating them. Germline CDR1 reads SQVTM; CDR2 reads ANQGSEA. The CDR3 loop is CSVGPGGHTEAFF. For the CDR3, the DNA is TGCAGCGTGGGCCCCGGGGGTCACACTGAAGCTTTCTTT. The full variable domain, with the rest looked up from reference TRBV29-1 and TRBJ1-1, is SAVISQKPSRDICQRGTSLTIQCQVDSQVTMMFWYRQQPGQSLTLIATANQGSEATYESGFVIDKFPISRPNLTFSTLTVSNMSPEDSSIYLCSVGPGGHTEAFFGQGTRLTVV.

The V call is TRBV7-9, the J call TRBJ2-7; 8 bases line up with TRBD2. The CDR3 loop spans 16 amino acids. CDR1 is SEHNR, CDR2 FQNEAQ, per germline (reference sequence). Trimming cost V 10 bases and J 1 base; bases outside gene matches: 15. DNA of the CDR3: TGTGCCATCATAGTAGCGGGAAAACAGGGATCCTACGAGCAGTACTTC. Translating gives CAIIVAGKQGSYEQYF. The whole variable domain, filled in from reference TRBV7-9 and TRBJ2-7, reads DTGVSQNPRHKITKRGQNVTFRCDPISEHNRLYWYRQTLGQGPEFLTYFQNEAQLEKSRLLSDRFSAERPKGSFSTLEIQRTEQGDSAMYLCAIIVAGKQGSYEQYFGPGTRLTVT.

The chain couples TRBV29-1 to TRBJ2-2; 10 bases match TRBD1. J lost 7 bases, V lost 6 bases, and 2 bases had no gene match. The CDR3 is 12 residues long. Germline CDR1 SQVTM, CDR2 ANQGSEA. CDR3 protein: CSVGQGHGELFF. The CDR3 nucleotides read TGCAGCGTGGGACAGGGGCACGGGGAGCTGTTTTTT.

The gene calls are TRBV7-2 and TRBJ2-7, with 7 bases that match TRBD1. Germline assignment: CDR1 SGHTA and CDR2 FQGNSA. This CDR3 contains 17 residues. V lost 5 bases to trimming and J lost 6 bases; unmatched junction nucleotides: 19. The CDR3 here is CASSHALYRGRFSEQYF. The CDR3 nucleotides are TGTGCCAGCAGCCATGCCCTCTACAGGGGCCGGTTTTCCGAGCAGTACTTC.

CDR3 in amino acids: CASRYQGNTEAFF. The CDR3 coding sequence is TGTGCCAGCAGATACCAGGGGAACACTGAAGCTTTCTTT. This rearrangement joins TRBV6-2 or TRBV6-3 to TRBJ1-1; possible D gene TRBD1, 5 bases. Trimming removed 6 bases at V and 1 base at J, with 9 bases between. This CDR3 has 13 amino acids. Germline V gene data show CDR1 as MNHEY and CDR2 as SVGEGT.

In its sample, this clone was seen once. The chain has TRBV9 and TRBJ2-5; 7 bases agree with TRBD1. The CDR3 sequence is 16 residues long. Germline V gene sequence: CDR1 SGDLS, CDR2 YYNGEE. V lost 3 bases and J lost 5; bases outside the gene matches: 13. The CDR3: CASSARQQGKWETQYF. CDR3 in DNA: TGTGCCAGCAGCGCTCGACAACAGGGGAAGTGGGAGACCCAGTACTTC.

The V and J genes are TRBV10-3 and TRBJ1-1; 10 nucleotides agree with TRBD1. Trimming took 6 bases from V and 4 from J; bases not matched to a gene: 2. The germline V gene encodes CDR1 ENHRY and CDR2 SYGVKD. The CDR3 length is 13 residues. DNA for the CDR3: TGTGCCATCAGCCGGACAGGGGGCACTGAAGCTTTCTTT. As protein: CAISRTGGTEAFF.

This chain links TRBV7-9 with TRBJ2-7, with 10 bases identical to TRBD1. Germline CDR1 and CDR2: SEHNR and FQNEAQ (reference sequence). V was clipped by 5 bases and J by 3 bases; unmatched bases: 7. This CDR3 has 15 amino acids. The DNA of the CDR3 is TGTGCCAGCAGCAACCGGGACAGGGGACTCTACGAGCAGTACTTC. This gives the protein CASSNRDRGLYEQYF.

This sequence joins TRBV6-5 and TRBJ2-5, with 7 bases lining up with TRBD1. Trimming took 7 bases from V and 10 from J; bases not matched to a gene: 9. This CDR3 spans 12 amino acids. The germline V gene has CDR1 MNHEY and CDR2 SVGAGI. The CDR3 coding sequence is TGTGCCAGCATGCGACAGGGTCGGGACCAGTACTTC. Its translation is CASMRQGRDQYF.

The CDR3 loop reads CAWRDRGGYNEQFF. Here the CDR3 DNA reads TGTGCCTGGCGGGACAGGGGGGGATACAATGAGCAGTTCTTC. The chain is built from TRBV30 and TRBJ2-1, with 11 bases lining up with TRBD1. V shed 5 bases, J shed 4 bases, and the junction held 4 bases outside the gene matches. Germline assignment: CDR1 GTSNPN and CDR2 SVGIG (reference sequence). The CDR3 spans 14 residues.

This clone was observed a few times. The chain joins TRBV19 to TRBJ1-2, with D maybe TRBD1 (6 bases). Per germline, CDR1 LNHDA and CDR2 SQIVND (reference sequence). Trimming pared 5 bases from V and 3 bases from J, leaving 13 bases between. There are 14 residues in the CDR3. CDR3 residues: CASSDPDSHYGYTF. CDR3 bases: TGTGCCAGTAGTGATCCGGACAGCCACTATGGCTACACCTTC.